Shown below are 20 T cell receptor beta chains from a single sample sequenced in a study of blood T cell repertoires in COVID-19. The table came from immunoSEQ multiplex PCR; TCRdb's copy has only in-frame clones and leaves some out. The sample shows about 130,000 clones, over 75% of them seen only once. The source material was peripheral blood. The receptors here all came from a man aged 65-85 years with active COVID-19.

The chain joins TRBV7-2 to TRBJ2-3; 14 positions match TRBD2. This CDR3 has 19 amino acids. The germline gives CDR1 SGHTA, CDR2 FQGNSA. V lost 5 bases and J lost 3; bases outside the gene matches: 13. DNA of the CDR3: TGTGCCAGCAGCCCCGGACTAGCGGGAGGCCCTGTATGGACAGATACGCAGTATTTT. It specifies CASSPGLAGGPVWTDTQYF.

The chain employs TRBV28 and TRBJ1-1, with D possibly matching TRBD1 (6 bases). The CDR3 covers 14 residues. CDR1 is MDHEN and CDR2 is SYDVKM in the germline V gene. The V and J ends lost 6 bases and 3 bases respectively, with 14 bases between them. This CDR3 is CASRFLQGDTEAFF. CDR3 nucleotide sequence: TGTGCCAGCAGGTTTCTACAGGGTGACACTGAAGCTTTCTTT.

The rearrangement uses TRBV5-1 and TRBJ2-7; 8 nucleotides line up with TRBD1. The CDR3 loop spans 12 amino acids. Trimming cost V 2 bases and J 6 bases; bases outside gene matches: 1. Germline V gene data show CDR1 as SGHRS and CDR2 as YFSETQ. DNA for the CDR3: TGCGCCAGCAGCTTACAGGGGGGCGAGCAGTACTTC. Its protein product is CASSLQGGEQYF.

This CDR3 reads CSVETPGQRALHF. The CDR3 DNA is TGCAGCGTTGAGACTCCGGGTCAACGAGCCCTCCACTTT. V gene TRBV29-1 combines with J gene TRBJ1-6; D is unclear. The V end lost 3 bases, the J end lost 14 bases, and 17 bases lay between the germline ends. Germline loops: CDR1 SQVTM, CDR2 ANQGSEA. The CDR3 runs 13 residues.

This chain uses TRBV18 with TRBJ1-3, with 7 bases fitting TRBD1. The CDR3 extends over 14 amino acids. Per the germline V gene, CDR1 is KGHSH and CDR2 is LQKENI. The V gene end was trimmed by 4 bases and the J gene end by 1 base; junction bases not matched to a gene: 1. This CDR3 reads CASSQQGSGNTIYF. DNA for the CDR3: TGTGCCAGCTCACAACAGGGGTCTGGAAACACCATATATTTT.

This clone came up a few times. The CDR3 is CASSLTSGSYEQYF. The CDR3 DNA reads TGTGCCAGCAGCTTGACTAGCGGCTCCTACGAGCAGTACTTC. V is TRBV13 and J is TRBJ2-7; 9 positions agree with TRBD2. CDR1 and CDR2 from the germline V gene are PRHDT and FYEKMQ (reference sequence). J lost 0 bases, V lost 3 bases, and 0 bases had no gene match. The length of the CDR3 is 14 residues.

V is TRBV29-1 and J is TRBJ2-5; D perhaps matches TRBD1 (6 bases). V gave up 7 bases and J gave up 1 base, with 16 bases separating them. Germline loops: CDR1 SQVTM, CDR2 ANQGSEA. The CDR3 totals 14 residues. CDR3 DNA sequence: TGCAGCGGCAACCTACAGGGAATCCAAGAGACCCAGTACTTC. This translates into CSGNLQGIQETQYF. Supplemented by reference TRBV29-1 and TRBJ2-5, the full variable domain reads SAVISQKPSRDICQRGTSLTIQCQVDSQVTMMFWYRQQPGQSLTLIATANQGSEATYESGFVIDKFPISRPNLTFSTLTVSNMSPEDSSIYLCSGNLQGIQETQYFGPGTRLLVL.

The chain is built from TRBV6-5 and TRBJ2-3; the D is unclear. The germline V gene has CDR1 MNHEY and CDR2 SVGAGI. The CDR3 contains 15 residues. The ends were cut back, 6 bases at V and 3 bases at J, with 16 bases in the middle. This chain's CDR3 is CASRVSQTPTDTQYF. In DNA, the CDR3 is TGTGCCAGCAGGGTTTCCCAGACTCCAACAGATACGCAGTATTTT.

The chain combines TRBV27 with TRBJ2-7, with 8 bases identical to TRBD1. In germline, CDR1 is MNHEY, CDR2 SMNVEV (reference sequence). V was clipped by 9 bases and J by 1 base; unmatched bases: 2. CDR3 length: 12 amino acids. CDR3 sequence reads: CASRTGSYEQYF. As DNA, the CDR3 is TGTGCCAGTCGGACAGGGTCCTACGAGCAGTACTTC.

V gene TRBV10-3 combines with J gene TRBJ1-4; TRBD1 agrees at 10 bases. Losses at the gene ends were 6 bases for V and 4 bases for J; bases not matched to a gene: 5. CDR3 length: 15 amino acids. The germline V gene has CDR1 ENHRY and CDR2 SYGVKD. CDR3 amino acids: CAISPGQGGNEKLFF. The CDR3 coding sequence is TGTGCCATCAGCCCCGGACAGGGGGGTAATGAAAAACTGTTTTTT.

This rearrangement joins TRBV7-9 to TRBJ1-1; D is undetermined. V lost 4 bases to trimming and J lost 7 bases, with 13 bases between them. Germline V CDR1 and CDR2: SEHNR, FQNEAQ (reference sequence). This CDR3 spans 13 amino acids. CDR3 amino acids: CASSSLGSGEAFF. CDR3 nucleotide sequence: TGTGCCAGCAGCTCATTAGGCTCGGGTGAAGCTTTCTTT.

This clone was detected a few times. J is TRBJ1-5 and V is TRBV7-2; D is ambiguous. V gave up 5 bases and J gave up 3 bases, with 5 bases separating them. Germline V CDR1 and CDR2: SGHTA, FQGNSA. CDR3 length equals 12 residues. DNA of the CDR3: TGTGCCAGCAGCCCCTTCAATCAGCCCCAGCATTTT. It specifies CASSPFNQPQHF.

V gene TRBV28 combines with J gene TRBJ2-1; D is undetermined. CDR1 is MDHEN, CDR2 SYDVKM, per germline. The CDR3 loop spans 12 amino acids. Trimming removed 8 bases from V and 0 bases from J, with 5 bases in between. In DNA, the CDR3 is TGTGCCAGCCTGAGCTCCTACAATGAGCAGTTCTTC. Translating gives CASLSSYNEQFF. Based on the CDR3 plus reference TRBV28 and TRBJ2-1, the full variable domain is DVKVTQSSRYLVKRTGEKVFLECVQDMDHENMFWYRQDPGLGLRLIYFSYDVKMKEKGDIPEGYSVSREKKERFSLILESASTNQTSMYLCASLSSYNEQFFGPGTRLTVL.

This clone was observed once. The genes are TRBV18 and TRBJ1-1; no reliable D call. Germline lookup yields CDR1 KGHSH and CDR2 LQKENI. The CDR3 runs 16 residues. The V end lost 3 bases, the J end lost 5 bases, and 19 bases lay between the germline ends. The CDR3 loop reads CASSPASLEAGTEAFF. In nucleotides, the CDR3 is TGTGCCAGCTCACCGGCGAGCCTCGAGGCGGGGACTGAAGCTTTCTTT.

CDR3 nucleotides: TGCGCCAGCAGCTTGGCAGGGGGCGCTGGGATGGTTACTGAAGCTTTCTTT. Translated, it gives CASSLAGGAGMVTEAFF. This chain joins TRBV5-1 and TRBJ1-1, with 8 nucleotides matching TRBD1. Germline V gives CDR1 SGHRS, CDR2 YFSETQ. The CDR3 has 17 amino acids. The ends lost 0 bases at V and 5 bases at J; junction bases unmatched: 12.

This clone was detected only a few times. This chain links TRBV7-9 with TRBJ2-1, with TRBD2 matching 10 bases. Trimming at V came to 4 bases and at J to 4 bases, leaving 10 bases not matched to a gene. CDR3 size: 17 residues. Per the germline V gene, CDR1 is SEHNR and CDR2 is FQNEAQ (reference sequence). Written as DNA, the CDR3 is TGTGCCAGCAGCTCCTTCTTAAGCGGGAGGGCTTACAATGAGCAGTTCTTC. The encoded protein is CASSSFLSGRAYNEQFF.

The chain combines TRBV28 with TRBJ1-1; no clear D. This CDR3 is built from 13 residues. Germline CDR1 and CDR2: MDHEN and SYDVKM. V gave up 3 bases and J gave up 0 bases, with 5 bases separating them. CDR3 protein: CASSFQVNTEAFF. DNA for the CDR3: TGTGCCAGCAGTTTTCAGGTGAACACTGAAGCTTTCTTT.

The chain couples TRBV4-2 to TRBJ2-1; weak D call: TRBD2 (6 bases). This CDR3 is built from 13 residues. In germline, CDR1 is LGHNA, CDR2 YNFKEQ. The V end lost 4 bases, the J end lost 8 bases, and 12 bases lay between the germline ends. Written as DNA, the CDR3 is TGTGCCAGCAGCCCGGAACCGGGGGATGAGCAGTTCTTC. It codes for CASSPEPGDEQFF.

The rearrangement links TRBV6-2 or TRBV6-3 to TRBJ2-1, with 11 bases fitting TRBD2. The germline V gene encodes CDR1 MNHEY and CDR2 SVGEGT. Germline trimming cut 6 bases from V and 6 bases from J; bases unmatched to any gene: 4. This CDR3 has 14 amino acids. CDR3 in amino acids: CASSLAGGPNEQFF. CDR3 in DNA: TGTGCCAGCAGCCTAGCGGGGGGCCCCAATGAGCAGTTCTTC.

The CDR3 reads CASSRGGPEETQYF. The CDR3 DNA reads TGTGCCAGCTCCCGGGGAGGGCCTGAAGAGACCCAGTACTTC. This chain links TRBV18 with TRBJ2-5; 7 bases align to TRBD2. Germline lookup yields CDR1 KGHSH and CDR2 LQKENI. V gave up 6 bases and J gave up 3 bases; unmatched junction bases: 7. This CDR3 has 14 amino acids.